A single sample gave rise to the 10 T cell receptor beta chains below, sequenced in a study of T-cell reconstitution after alpha-beta-depleted transplantation in children. TCRbeta library preparation incorporated unique molecular identifiers. Using its own MiXCR run on the PCR reads, TCRdb lists one record per CDR3 protein. The table includes some 310,000 distinct CDR3 sequences, over 20% detected once. The source was PBMCs, mostly from graft donor cells, collected 180 days after TCRalphabeta/CD19-depleted stem cell transplant. These receptors all stem from a male patient aged 10 to 17 who had a stem cell transplant for acute lymphoblastic leukemia, so the T cells may come from the graft donor.

The V and J genes are TRBV20-1 and TRBJ2-5; D unclear. Germline lookup yields CDR1 DFQATT and CDR2 SNEGSKA (reference sequence). Trimming cost V 2 bases and J 2 bases, with 9 bases left between them. The CDR3 spans 13 residues. The CDR3 DNA follows: TGCAGTGCTAGACAGGTATCGCAAGAGACCCAGTACTTC. Protein: CSARQVSQETQYF.

This clonotype was seen more than once but under ten times. The chain uses TRBV7-6 and TRBJ1-5; D call uncertain. Germline CDR1 is SGHVS and CDR2 is FNYEAQ. V was pared by 2 bases and J by 7 bases, with 12 bases between. The CDR3 has 14 residues. The CDR3 spells CASSLIVDGQPQHF. CDR3 DNA: TGTGCCAGCAGCTTAATCGTGGACGGACAGCCCCAGCATTTT.

This clonotype appeared a few times. V usage is TRBV3-1 and J usage is TRBJ2-1, with unresolved D. This CDR3 has 14 amino acids. Germline V CDR1 and CDR2: LGHDT, YNNKEL (reference sequence). V was cut by 0 bases and J by 6 bases, with 9 bases left in between. Here the CDR3 DNA reads TGTGCCAGCAGCCAAGATCACCCGGGCAATGAGCAGTTCTTC. Protein: CASSQDHPGNEQFF.

This clonotype was counted only a few times. The chain couples TRBV5-1 to TRBJ2-1, with 8 bases identical to TRBD2. The CDR3 is 14 amino acids. Germline-derived CDR1 and CDR2 are SGHRS and YFSETQ. V gave up 3 bases and J gave up 10 bases; unmatched junction bases: 9. CDR3 in DNA: TGCGCCAGCAGCTGGCTAGCGGGTGAAGGCGAGCAGTTCTTC. It codes for CASSWLAGEGEQFF.

CDR3 nucleotide sequence: TGTGCCAGCAGGCAACGACTTTTGGCGGGGGTCAATGAGCAGTTCTTC. This encodes CASRQRLLAGVNEQFF. The rearrangement uses TRBV5-5 and TRBJ2-1, with 7 nucleotides matching TRBD2. Trimming removed 5 bases from V and 6 bases from J; junction bases left unmatched: 14. The CDR3 spans 16 residues. From germline, CDR1 is SGHKS and CDR2 YYEKEE (reference sequence).

The chain links TRBV6-1 to TRBJ1-1; 10 nucleotides match TRBD1. The CDR3 is made up of 13 amino acids. V was clipped by 7 bases and J by 7 bases; unmatched bases: 6. Germline-derived CDR1 and CDR2 are MNHNS and SASEGT. CDR3 DNA sequence: TGTGCCAGCATCAGGGACAGGGGCCTTGAAGCTTTCTTT. Translation: CASIRDRGLEAFF.

The rearrangement links TRBV7-6 to TRBJ2-7, with TRBD2 matching over 7 bases. Trimming cost V 4 bases and J 5 bases; bases outside gene matches: 8. This CDR3 region has 14 residues. Germline CDR1 SGHVS, CDR2 FNYEAQ. In DNA form, the CDR3 reads TGTGCCAGCAGCTCAGTCTGGGGGAGGGACGAGCAGTACTTC. Translating gives CASSSVWGRDEQYF.

The table lists this clonotype with a few counts. The chain joins TRBV11-1 to TRBJ2-5; D is possibly TRBD2 (5 bases). Germline-derived CDR1 and CDR2 are SGHAT and FQDESV (reference sequence). This CDR3 has 19 amino acids. V was cut by 2 bases and J by 2 bases, with 24 bases left in between. Written as DNA, the CDR3 is TGTGCCAGCAGCTTAAGCGGCACGTCCTGGGTGCTCCCTCAAGAGACCCAGTACTTC. Its protein is CASSLSGTSWVLPQETQYF.

The chain is built from TRBV11-2 and TRBJ2-1; TRBD2 aligns across 7 bases. The CDR3 runs 16 residues. The germline V gene has CDR1 SGHAT and CDR2 FQNNGV. V trimming: 7 bases; J trimming: 0 bases; junction bases outside the gene matches: 9. The CDR3 here is CASNLAAPSSYNEQFF. CDR3 DNA sequence: TGTGCCAGCAACCTAGCGGCTCCGAGCTCCTACAATGAGCAGTTCTTC.

The chain couples TRBV10-1 to TRBJ2-7; possibly TRBD1 for D (7 bases). CDR1 is WNHNN and CDR2 is SYGVQD in the germline V gene (reference sequence). The V and J ends lost 2 bases and 2 bases respectively, with 22 bases between them. The CDR3 has 18 residues. CDR3 sequence: CASSEAPGGQGDAYEQYF. The DNA for the CDR3 is TGCGCCAGCAGTGAGGCCCCTGGGGGGCAGGGGGACGCCTACGAGCAGTACTTC.